Sequencing of this T cell receptor (beta chain) was carried out in a study of blood T cell repertoires in COVID-19. About the research overall: Sites in the United States, Italy and Spain provided acute and convalescent COVID-19 samples. Nucleic acid was either cDNA or gDNA, and it came from T cells, B-cell-depleted T cells, or PBMCs.

The germline V and J ends were trimmed by 2 bases and 2 bases, with 9 bases remaining between them. Germline values: CDR1 SGHRS, CDR2 YFSETQ. The CDR3 is 14 residues long. Followed longitudinally, the Seattle patients had been enrolled during active infection. The authors' processing: Amplification from reference gene primers served as the basis for estimated nucleated cell counts. Using immunoSEQ multiplex PCR, the repertoire was profiled, and TCRdb retains in-frame clones only, with some absent. D and trimming were read from the DNA, whereas the V and J calls and clone size are those reported in that table. This sample has some 230,000 clones; around 86% occur once, and the top ten carry roughly 10%.

The V and J genes are TRBV5-1 and TRBJ2-3; the D gene is possibly TRBD2 (6 bases). Specimen: peripheral blood. The TCR was taken from a woman between 50 and 59 years old with COVID-19, enrolled during active disease. The CDR3 protein is CASSLGGTTDTQYF. The CDR3 DNA reads as TGCGCCAGCAGCTTAGGAGGGACCACAGATACGCAGTATTTT.